This T cell receptor beta chain is drawn from a study of T cell responses to AZD1222 COVID-19 vaccine. In its sample, this clone was seen once. The ends were cut back, 0 bases at V and 1 base at J, with 10 bases in the middle. The CDR3 is 16 residues long. CDR1 is SGHRS, CDR2 YFSETQ, per germline. Libraries were prepared by immunoSEQ multiplex PCR; TCRdb keeps only in-frame clonotypes and omits some of them. The repertoire holds over 100,000 clones, around 93% seen once, with roughly 6.9% in the top ten. Sequences were derived from peripheral blood, sampled on day 0 of AZD1222 vaccination. The J gene is TRBJ1-4, the V gene TRBV5-1; D call uncertain. The TCR originated in an adult in good health. The CDR3 loop reads CASSLDPGGTNEKLFF. The CDR3 nucleotides read TGCGCCAGCAGCTTGGATCCGGGTGGAACTAATGAAAAACTGTTTTTT.